These T cell receptor beta chains were read from a single sample in a study of shared clonotypes between healthy human individuals. The repertoire was sequenced with immunoSEQ multiplex PCR; TCRdb's copy has only in-frame clones and lacks some. The table includes some 2,000,000 clones, over 85% detected once. The sequenced sample consisted of naive CD4+ T cells sorted from blood. Source of these receptors: a man aged 18 to 30 in good health. Both conserved end residues are part of each CDR3. Fields, in order: CDR3 protein, V gene.

CASSADSSTDTQYF | TRBV2
CASSRETGGASEAFF | TRBV4-1
CASSLGLRDRGAYEQYF | TRBV7-9
CASREDSSPLHF | TRBV6-6
CATSRDLAPYEQYF | TRBV15
CASSLQGEQYF | TRBV7-8
CASSYSGTGGTEAFF | TRBV6-6
CASSLGTPYNSPLHF | TRBV7-9
CASSLGGRVSDTQYF | TRBV11-3
CASSRGDLAEKLFF | TRBV7-9
CASSPTSGTSTNEKLFF | TRBV7-8
CASSPRTGGGYEQYF | TRBV13